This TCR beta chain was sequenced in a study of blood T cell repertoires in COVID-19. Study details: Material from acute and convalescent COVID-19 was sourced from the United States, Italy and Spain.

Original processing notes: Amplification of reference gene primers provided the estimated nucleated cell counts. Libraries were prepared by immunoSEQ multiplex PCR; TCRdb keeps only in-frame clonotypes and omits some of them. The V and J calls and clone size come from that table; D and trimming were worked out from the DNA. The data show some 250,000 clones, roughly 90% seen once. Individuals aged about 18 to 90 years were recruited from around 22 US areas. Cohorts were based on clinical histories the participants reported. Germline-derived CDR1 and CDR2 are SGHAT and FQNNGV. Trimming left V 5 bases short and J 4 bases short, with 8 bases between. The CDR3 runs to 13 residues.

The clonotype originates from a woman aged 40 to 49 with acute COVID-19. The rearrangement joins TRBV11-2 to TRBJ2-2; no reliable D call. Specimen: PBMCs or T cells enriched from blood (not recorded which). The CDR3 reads CASSTHSTGELFF. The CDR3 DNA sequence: TGTGCCAGCAGCACTCACTCCACCGGGGAGCTGTTTTTT.